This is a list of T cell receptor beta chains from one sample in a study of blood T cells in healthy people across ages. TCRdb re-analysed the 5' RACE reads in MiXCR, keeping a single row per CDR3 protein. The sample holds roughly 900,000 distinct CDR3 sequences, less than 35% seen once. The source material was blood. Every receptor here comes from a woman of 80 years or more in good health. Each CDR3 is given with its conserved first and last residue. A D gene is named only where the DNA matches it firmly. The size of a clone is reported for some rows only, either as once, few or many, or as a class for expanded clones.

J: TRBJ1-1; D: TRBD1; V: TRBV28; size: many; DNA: TGTGCCAGCAACAGGGGTTTGAACACTGAAGCTTTCTTT; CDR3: CASNRGLNTEAFF
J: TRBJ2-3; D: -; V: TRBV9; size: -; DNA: TGTGCCAGCAGCGTGGGGGGGGGGCGCACAGATACGCAGTATTTT; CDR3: CASSVGGGRTDTQYF
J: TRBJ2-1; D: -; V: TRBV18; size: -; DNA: TGTGCCAGCTCAATGGCCGCGCATAATCATGAGCAGTTCTTC; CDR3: CASSMAAHNHEQFF
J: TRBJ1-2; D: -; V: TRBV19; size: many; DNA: TGTGCCAGCAGCAGCGGACAGACCTATGGCTACACCTTC; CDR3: CASSSGQTYGYTF
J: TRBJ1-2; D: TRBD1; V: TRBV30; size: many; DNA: TGTGCCTGGAGTGCTCAAGGGGGCCCAAACTATGGCTACACCTTC; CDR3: CAWSAQGGPNYGYTF
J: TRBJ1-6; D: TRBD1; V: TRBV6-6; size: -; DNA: TGTGCCAGCAGTTACAAGGACAGGGAGAACTCACCCCTCCACTTT; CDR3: CASSYKDRENSPLHF
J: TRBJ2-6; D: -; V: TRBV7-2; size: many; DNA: TGTGCCAGCAGCTCCCGGCCCTACTCTGGGGCCAACGTCCTGACTTTC; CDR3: CASSSRPYSGANVLTF
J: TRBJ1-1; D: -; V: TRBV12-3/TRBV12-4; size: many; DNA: TGTGCCAGCAGTGGGATGATAGGGAACACTGAAGCTTTCTTT; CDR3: CASSGMIGNTEAFF
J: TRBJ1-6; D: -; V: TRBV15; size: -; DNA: TGTGCCACCAGCCGGCAGGGAGGGGAATCACCCCTCCACTTT; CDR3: CATSRQGGESPLHF
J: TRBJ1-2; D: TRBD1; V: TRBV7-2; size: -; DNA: TGTGCCAGCAGCTCCCCCGGGACAGGGGGACCAACTAACTATGGCTACATCTTC; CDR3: CASSSPGTGGPTNYGYIF
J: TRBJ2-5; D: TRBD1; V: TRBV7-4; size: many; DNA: TGTGCCAGCAGCTTAGAGCAGGACAGGGGGCAAGAGACCCAGTACTTC; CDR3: CASSLEQDRGQETQYF
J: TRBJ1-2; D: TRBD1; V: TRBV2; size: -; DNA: TGTGCCAGCAGAGGGGGCGCGGTCTATGGCTACACCTTC; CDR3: CASRGGAVYGYTF
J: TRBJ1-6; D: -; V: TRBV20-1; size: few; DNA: TGCAGTGCTCCGGACATAAGCTCCTATAATTCACCCCTCCACTTT; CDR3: CSAPDISSYNSPLHF
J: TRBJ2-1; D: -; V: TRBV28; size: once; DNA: TGTGCCACCCCGTCAGTGCCCCGCTCCTGCAATGAGCAGTTCTTC; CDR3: CATPSVPRSCNEQFF
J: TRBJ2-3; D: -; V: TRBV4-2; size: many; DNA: TGTGCCAGCAGCCAAGATCCAGCAGGGCCAAGCACAGATACGCAGTATTTT; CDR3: CASSQDPAGPSTDTQYF
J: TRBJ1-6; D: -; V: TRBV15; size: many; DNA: TGTGCCACCAGCAGAGTAGGGGATTCACCCCTCCACTTT; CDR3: CATSRVGDSPLHF
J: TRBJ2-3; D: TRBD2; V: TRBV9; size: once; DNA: TGTGCCAGCAGCTCCCAGGGCGGGGGGGCCCGGGATACGCAGTATTTT; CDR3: CASSSQGGGARDTQYF
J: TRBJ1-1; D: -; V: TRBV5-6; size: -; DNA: TGTGCCAGCAGCTTCGGCGGAGGAAGAAGGCGTGCTTTCTTT; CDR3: CASSFGGGRRRAFF
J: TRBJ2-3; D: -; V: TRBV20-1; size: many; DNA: TGCAGTGCTTCTCGACAGGCCGGGAGCACAGATACGCAGTATTTT; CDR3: CSASRQAGSTDTQYF
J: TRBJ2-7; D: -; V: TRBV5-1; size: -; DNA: TGCGCCAGCAGCTTTCCCCTGGATAGGGCCAATGAGCAGTACTTC; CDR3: CASSFPLDRANEQYF
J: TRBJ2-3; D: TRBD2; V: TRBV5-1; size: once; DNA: TGCGCCAGCAGCTCCGGACTAGGTGCAGATACGCAGTATTTT; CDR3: CASSSGLGADTQYF
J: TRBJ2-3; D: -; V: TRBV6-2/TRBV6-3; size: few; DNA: TGTGCCAGCAAAGGAGCCGGGATCCAAACAGATACGCAGTATTTT; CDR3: CASKGAGIQTDTQYF
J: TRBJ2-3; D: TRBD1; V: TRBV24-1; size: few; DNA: TGTGCCACCAGTGACAATGACAGGGGGTGGGGTACGCAGTATTTT; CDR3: CATSDNDRGWGTQYF
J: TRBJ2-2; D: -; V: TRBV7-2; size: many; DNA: TGTGCCAGCAGCTCCTACACCGGGGAGCTGTTTTTT; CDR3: CASSSYTGELFF
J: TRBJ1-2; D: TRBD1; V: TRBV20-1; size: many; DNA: TGCAGTGCCTCGACAGGGGAGTTTTATGGCTACACCTTC; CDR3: CSASTGEFYGYTF
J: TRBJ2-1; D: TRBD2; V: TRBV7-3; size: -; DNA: TGTGCCAGCAGCTCGGGACTAGCGGGGGGGGATGAGCAGTTCTTC; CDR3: CASSSGLAGGDEQFF
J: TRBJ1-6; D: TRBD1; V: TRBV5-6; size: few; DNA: TGTGCCAGCAGCCTAGGACAGGGGTGCTCACCCCTCCACTTT; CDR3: CASSLGQGCSPLHF
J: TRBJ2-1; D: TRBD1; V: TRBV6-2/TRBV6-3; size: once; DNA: TGTGCCAGCAGTCTCAAGAAGGGGGCAAACTCCTACAATGAGCAGTTCTTC; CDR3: CASSLKKGANSYNEQFF
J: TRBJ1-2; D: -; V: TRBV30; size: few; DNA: TGTGCCTGGAGTGAAAGGAGCTATGGCTACACCTTC; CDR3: CAWSERSYGYTF
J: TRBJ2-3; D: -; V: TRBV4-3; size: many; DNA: TGCGCCAGCAGCCAAGACCTGGGAGGCACAGATACGCAGTATTTT; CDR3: CASSQDLGGTDTQYF
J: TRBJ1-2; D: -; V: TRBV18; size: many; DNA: TGTGCCAGCTCACCTATAGCCCTCCTAAACTATGGCTACACCTTC; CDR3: CASSPIALLNYGYTF
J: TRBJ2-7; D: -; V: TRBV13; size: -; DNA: TGTGCCAGCAGCTTAGCTCCCATCTACGAGCAGTACTTC; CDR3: CASSLAPIYEQYF
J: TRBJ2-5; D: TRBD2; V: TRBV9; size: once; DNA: TGTGCCAGCAGCGCCCGGGACTCAGGACTAGGTCTCAATGAGCAGTACTTC; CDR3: CASSARDSGLGLNEQYF
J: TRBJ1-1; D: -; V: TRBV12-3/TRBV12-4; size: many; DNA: TGTGCCAGCAGTGGGGGGCGGCTGAAAGCTTTCTTT; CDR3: CASSGGRLKAFF
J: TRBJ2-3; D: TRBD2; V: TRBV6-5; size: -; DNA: TGTGCCAGCCGGATAGCGGGGGGGCTAAATACGCAGTATTTT; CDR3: CASRIAGGLNTQYF
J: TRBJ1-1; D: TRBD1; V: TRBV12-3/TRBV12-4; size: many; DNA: TGTGCCAGCAGGCCCGGGACAGGGCGGTCTTTCTTT; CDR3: CASRPGTGRSFF
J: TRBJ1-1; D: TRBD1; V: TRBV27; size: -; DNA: TGTGCCAGCAGTTCCCCCAGCGGCAGGGGGTACCCTGAAGCTTTCTTT; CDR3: CASSSPSGRGYPEAFF
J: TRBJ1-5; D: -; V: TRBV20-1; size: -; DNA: TGCAGTGCCCAGGGCCTTTACAATCAGCCCCAGCATTTT; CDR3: CSAQGLYNQPQHF
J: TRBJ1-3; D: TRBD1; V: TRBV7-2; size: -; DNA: TGTGCCAGCAACCTACCCACCGCGGGGGAAAGACAGGGGCTCGGGAACACCATATATTTT; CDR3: CASNLPTAGERQGLGNTIYF
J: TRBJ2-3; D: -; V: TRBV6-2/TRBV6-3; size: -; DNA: TGTGCCAGCAATGCCATCACAGATACGCAGTATTTT; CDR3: CASNAITDTQYF
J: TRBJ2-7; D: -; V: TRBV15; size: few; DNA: TGTGCCACCAGCAGAGATGTGGGACTCTCCTACGAGCAGTACTTC; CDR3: CATSRDVGLSYEQYF
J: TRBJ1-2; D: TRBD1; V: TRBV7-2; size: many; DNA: TGTGCCAGCAGCTTAGTACCGAAAGGACAGGGTTATGGCTACACCTTC; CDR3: CASSLVPKGQGYGYTF
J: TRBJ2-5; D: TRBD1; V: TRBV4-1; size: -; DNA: TGCGCCAGCAGCCAAGTAATTTCAGGACAGGGTCGTAGGGAGACCCAGTACTTC; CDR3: CASSQVISGQGRRETQYF
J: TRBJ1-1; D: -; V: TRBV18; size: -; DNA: TGTGCCAGCTCCCAGGACCCAGCCTTTGGAGGTATGGTTGCCGGGAACACTGAAGCTTTCTTT; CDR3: CASSQDPAFGGMVAGNTEAFF
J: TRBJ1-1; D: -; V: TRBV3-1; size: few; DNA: TGTGCCAGCAGCCAAGCCCAAATCACTGAAGCTTTCTTT; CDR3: CASSQAQITEAFF
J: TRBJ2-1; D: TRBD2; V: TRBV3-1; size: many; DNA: TGTGCCAGCAGCCCATTCCTGGCGGGGGGGCCAGGGTCCTACAATGAGCAGTTCTTC; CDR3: CASSPFLAGGPGSYNEQFF
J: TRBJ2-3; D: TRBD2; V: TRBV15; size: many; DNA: TGTGCCACCAGCAGAGGACTAGCGGGGGTCACAGATACGCAGTATTTT; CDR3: CATSRGLAGVTDTQYF
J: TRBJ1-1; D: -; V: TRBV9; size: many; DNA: TGTGCCAGCAGCCCCCGGGGGCTGGTAGGGAACACTGAAGCTTTCTTT; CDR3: CASSPRGLVGNTEAFF